This T cell receptor beta chain stems from a study of T-cell memory formation after mild COVID-19. TCRdb used MiXCR to reprocess the 5' RACE reads, holding one entry per CDR3 protein. The data show 200,000 to 300,000 distinct CDR3 sequences, roughly 15% seen once. This clonotype has more than one count but fewer than ten. Looked up from germline, CDR1 is SGHDT and CDR2 is YYEEEE. This CDR3 comprises 12 residues. V dropped 2 bases and J dropped 3 bases, with 6 bases sitting between them. Specimen: PBMCs or a T cell subset sorted from them (not recorded which). This clonotype was sampled from an adult woman who had mild COVID-19 (a few samples of this study predate the infection). Cell type and time point are not known. J is TRBJ2-7 and V is TRBV5-6, with D uncertain. Written as DNA, the CDR3 is TGTGCCAGCAGCTTAAGAGACTACGAGCAGTACTTC. This encodes CASSLRDYEQYF. The full variable domain, in which reference TRBV5-6 and TRBJ2-7 provide the parts outside the CDR3, is DAGVTQSPTHLIKTRGQQVTLRCSPKSGHDTVSWYQQALGQGPQFIFQYYEEEERQRGNFPDRFSGHQFPNYSSELNVNALLLGDSALYLCASSLRDYEQYFGPGTRLTVT.